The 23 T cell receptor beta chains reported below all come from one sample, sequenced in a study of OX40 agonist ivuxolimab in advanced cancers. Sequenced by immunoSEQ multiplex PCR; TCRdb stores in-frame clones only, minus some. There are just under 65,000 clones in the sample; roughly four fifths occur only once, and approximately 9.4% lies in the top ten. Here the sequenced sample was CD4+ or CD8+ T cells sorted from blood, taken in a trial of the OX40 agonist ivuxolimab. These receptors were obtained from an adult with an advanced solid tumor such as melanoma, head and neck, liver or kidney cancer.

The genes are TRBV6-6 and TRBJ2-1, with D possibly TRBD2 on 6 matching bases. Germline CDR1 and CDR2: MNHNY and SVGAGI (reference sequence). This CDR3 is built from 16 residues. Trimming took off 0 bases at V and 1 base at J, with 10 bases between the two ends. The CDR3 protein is CASSYSGRGSYNEQFF. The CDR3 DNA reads TGTGCCAGCAGTTACTCGGGGCGGGGTTCCTACAATGAGCAGTTCTTC.

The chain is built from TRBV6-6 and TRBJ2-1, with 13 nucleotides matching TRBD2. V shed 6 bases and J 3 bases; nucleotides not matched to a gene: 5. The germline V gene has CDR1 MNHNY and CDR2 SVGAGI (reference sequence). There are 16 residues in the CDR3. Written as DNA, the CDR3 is TGTGCCAGCAGAGCACTAGCGGGGGGGCTCTACAATGAGCAGTTCTTC. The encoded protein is CASRALAGGLYNEQFF.

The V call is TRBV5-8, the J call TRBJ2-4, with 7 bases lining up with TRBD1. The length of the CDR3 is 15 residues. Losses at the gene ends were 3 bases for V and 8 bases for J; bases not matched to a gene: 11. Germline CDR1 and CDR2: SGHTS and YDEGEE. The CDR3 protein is CASSWGTAKGDIQYF. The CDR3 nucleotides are TGTGCCAGCAGCTGGGGGACAGCCAAGGGTGACATTCAGTACTTC. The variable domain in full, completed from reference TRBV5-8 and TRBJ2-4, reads EAGVTQSPTHLIKTRGQQATLRCSPISGHTSVYWYQQALGLGLQFLLWYDEGEERNRGNFPPRFSGRQFPNYSSELNVNALELEDSALYLCASSWGTAKGDIQYFGAGTRLSVL.

CDR3 region: CASSLEAVGQGTFYEQYF. Written as DNA, the CDR3 is TGTGCCAGCAGCTTAGAGGCGGTGGGGCAGGGAACTTTCTACGAGCAGTACTTC. This chain links TRBV7-9 with TRBJ2-7; D perhaps matches TRBD1 (5 bases). V lost 1 base to trimming and J lost 3 bases, with 22 bases between them. CDR1 SEHNR and CDR2 FQNEAQ come from the germline V gene (reference sequence). The CDR3 spans 18 residues. Using reference TRBV7-9 and TRBJ2-7 for the parts outside the CDR3, the full variable domain is DTGVSQNPRHKITKRGQNVTFRCDPISEHNRLYWYRQTLGQGPEFLTYFQNEAQLEKSRLLSDRFSAERPKGSFSTLEIQRTEQGDSAMYLCASSLEAVGQGTFYEQYFGPGTRLTVT.

The CDR3 spells CASSPGAVPQETQYF. DNA for the CDR3: TGTGCCAGCAGCCCGGGTGCGGTCCCTCAAGAGACCCAGTACTTC. V is TRBV7-3 and J is TRBJ2-5; D unresolved. Trimming removed 5 bases at V and 2 bases at J, with 15 bases between. Germline CDR1 and CDR2: SGHTA and FQGTGA. CDR3 length: 15 residues.

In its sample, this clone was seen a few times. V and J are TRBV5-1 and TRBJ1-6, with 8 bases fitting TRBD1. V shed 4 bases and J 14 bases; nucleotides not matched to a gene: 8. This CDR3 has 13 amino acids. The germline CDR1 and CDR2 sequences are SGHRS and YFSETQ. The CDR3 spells CASSADRGSTLHF. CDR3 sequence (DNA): TGCGCCAGCAGCGCCGACAGGGGATCAACCCTCCACTTT.

The CDR3 sequence is CASSSQTGAYEQYF. CDR3 in DNA: TGCGCCAGCAGCTCACAGACAGGGGCGTACGAGCAGTACTTC. The V and J genes are TRBV5-1 and TRBJ2-7; the match to TRBD1 covers 8 bases. Germline V gene data show CDR1 as SGHRS and CDR2 as YFSETQ. The ends lost 3 bases at V and 4 bases at J; junction bases unmatched: 6. The CDR3 length is 14 residues.

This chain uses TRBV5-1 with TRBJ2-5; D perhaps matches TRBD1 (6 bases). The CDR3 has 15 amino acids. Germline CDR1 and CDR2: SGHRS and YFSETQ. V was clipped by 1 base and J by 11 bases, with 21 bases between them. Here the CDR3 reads CASSLISGAAGEQYF. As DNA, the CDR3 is TGCGCCAGCAGCTTGATTTCAGGGGCCGCCGGAGAGCAGTACTTC.

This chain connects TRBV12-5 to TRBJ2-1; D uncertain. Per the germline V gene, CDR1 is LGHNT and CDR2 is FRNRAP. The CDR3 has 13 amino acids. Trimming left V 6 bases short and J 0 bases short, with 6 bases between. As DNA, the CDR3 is TGTGCTAGTGGCCCCTACTCCTACAATGAGCAGTTCTTC. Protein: CASGPYSYNEQFF.

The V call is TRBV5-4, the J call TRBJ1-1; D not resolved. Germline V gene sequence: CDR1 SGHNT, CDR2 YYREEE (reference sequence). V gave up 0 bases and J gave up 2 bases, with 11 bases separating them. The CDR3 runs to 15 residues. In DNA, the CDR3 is TGTGCCAGCAGCTTGGCAGGTTACCTAAACACTGAAGCTTTCTTT. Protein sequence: CASSLAGYLNTEAFF.

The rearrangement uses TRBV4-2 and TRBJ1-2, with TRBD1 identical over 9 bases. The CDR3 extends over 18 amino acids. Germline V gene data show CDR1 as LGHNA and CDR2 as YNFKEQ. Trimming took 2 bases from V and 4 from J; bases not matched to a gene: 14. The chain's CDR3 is CASSQLINRDRASYGYTF. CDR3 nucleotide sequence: TGTGCCAGCAGCCAACTAATCAACCGGGACAGGGCCTCCTATGGCTACACCTTC.

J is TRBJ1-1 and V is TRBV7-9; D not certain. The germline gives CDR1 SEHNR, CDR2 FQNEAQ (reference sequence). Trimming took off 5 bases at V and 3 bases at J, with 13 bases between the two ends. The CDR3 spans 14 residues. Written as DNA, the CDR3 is TGTGCCAGCAGCGGACCGGGAGCGTACACTGAAGCTTTCTTT. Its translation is CASSGPGAYTEAFF.

In DNA, the CDR3 is TGTGCCAGCAGTCCGCCAGGGCTGTTCTCCGCGGGGGACTACGAGCAGTACTTC. Translating it yields CASSPPGLFSAGDYEQYF. This rearrangement joins TRBV25-1 to TRBJ2-7, with 7 bases identical to TRBD2. CDR3 length: 18 residues. The germline V gene has CDR1 MGHDK and CDR2 SYGVNS. Trimming at V came to 5 bases and at J to 3 bases, leaving 19 bases not matched to a gene.

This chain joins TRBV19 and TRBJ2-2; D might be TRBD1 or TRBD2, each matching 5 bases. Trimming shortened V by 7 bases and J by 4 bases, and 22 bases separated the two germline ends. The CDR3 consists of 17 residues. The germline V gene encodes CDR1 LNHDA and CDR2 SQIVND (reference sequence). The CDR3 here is CASTTPRGRGVTGELFF. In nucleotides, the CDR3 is TGTGCCAGTACCACTCCCCGGGGAAGGGGAGTCACCGGGGAGCTGTTTTTT. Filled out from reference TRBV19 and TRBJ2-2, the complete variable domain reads DGGITQSPKYLFRKEGQNVTLSCEQNLNHDAMYWYRQDPGQGLRLIYYSQIVNDFQKGDIAEGYSVSREKKESFPLTVTSAQKNPTAFYLCASTTPRGRGVTGELFFGEGSRLTVL.

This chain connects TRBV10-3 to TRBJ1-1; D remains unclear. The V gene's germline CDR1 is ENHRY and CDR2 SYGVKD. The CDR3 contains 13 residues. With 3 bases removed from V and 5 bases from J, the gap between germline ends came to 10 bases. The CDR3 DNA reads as TGTGCCATCAGTGAAAAGAGTTTTACTGAAGCTTTCTTT. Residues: CAISEKSFTEAFF.

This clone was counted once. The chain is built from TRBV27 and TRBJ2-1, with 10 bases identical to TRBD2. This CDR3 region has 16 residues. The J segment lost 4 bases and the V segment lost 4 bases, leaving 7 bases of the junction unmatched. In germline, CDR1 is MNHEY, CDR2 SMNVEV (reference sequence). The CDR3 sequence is CASSSRTSGEYNEQFF. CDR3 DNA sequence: TGTGCCAGCAGTTCCCGGACTAGCGGAGAATACAATGAGCAGTTCTTC.

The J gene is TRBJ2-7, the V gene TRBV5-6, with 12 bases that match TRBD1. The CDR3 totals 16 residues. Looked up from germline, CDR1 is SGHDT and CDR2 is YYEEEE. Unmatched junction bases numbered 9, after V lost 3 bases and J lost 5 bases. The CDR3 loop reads CASSYRDRGLIHEQYF. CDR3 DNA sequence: TGTGCCAGCAGCTACCGGGACAGGGGGCTTATCCACGAGCAGTACTTC.

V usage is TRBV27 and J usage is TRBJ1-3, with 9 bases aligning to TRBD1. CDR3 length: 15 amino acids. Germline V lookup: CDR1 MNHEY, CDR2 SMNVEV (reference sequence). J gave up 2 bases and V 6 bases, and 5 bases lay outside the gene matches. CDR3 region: CASRPGTGTGNTIYF. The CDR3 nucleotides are TGTGCCAGCAGACCCGGGACAGGGACTGGAAACACCATATATTTT.

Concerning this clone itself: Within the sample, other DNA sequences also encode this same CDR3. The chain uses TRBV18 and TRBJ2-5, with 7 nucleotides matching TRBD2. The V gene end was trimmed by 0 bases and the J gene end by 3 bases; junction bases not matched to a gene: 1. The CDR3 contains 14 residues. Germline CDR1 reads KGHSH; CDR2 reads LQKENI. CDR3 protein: CASSPPGGKETQYF. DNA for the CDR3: TGTGCCAGCTCACCACCGGGAGGGAAAGAGACCCAGTACTTC.

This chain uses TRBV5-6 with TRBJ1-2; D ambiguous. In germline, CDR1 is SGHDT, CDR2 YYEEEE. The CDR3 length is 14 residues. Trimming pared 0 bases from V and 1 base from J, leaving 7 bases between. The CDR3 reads CASSLGQFNYGYTF. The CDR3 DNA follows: TGTGCCAGCAGCTTGGGGCAGTTTAACTATGGCTACACCTTC.

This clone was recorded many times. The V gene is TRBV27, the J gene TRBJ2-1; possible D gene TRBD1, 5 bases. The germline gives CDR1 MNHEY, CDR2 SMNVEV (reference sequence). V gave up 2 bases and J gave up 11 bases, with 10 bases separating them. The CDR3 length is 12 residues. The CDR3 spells CASSLARDQQFF. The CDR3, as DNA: TGTGCCAGCAGTTTAGCCAGGGATCAGCAGTTCTTC.

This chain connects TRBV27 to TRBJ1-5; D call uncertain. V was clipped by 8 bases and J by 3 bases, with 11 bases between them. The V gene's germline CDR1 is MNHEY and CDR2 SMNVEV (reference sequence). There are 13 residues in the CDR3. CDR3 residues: CASARWNNQPQHF. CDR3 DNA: TGTGCCAGCGCTCGGTGGAACAATCAGCCCCAGCATTTT.

The CDR3 is CASSFQGLGNTEAFF. Written as DNA, the CDR3 is TGTGCCAGCAGTTTCCAGGGGCTGGGGAACACTGAAGCTTTCTTT. The V call is TRBV28, the J call TRBJ1-1; possible D gene TRBD1, 6 bases. The germline V gene encodes CDR1 MDHEN and CDR2 SYDVKM. The length of the CDR3 is 15 residues. Trimming took off 3 bases at V and 1 base at J, with 12 bases between the two ends. The full variable domain, completed using reference TRBV28 and TRBJ1-1, is DVKVTQSSRYLVKRTGEKVFLECVQDMDHENMFWYRQDPGLGLRLIYFSYDVKMKEKGDIPEGYSVSREKKERFSLILESASTNQTSMYLCASSFQGLGNTEAFFGQGTRLTVV.